The 29 T cell receptor beta chains given below trace back to one sample, sequenced in a study of blood T cell repertoires in COVID-19. Clones were read by immunoSEQ multiplex PCR, and TCRdb kept only the in-frame ones, dropping some. The top ten hold roughly an eighth of the sample, which has 150,000 or so clones, 83% seen once. Sequenced: peripheral blood. These receptors were collected from a woman aged 60-70 years with COVID-19, enrolled during active disease.

CDR3: CSVAPAGGLEPQHF. The CDR3 region has the DNA TGCAGCGTTGCTCCGGCAGGGGGCCTGGAGCCCCAGCATTTT. This sequence joins TRBV29-1 and TRBJ1-5, with 8 nucleotides matching TRBD1. Germline CDR1 is SQVTM and CDR2 is ANQGSEA. The CDR3 totals 14 residues. The J segment lost 8 bases and the V segment lost 4 bases, leaving 10 bases of the junction unmatched.

J is TRBJ1-1 and V is TRBV5-5; no clear D gene. Germline V CDR1 and CDR2: SGHKS, YYEKEE (reference sequence). The CDR3 runs to 12 residues. The V gene lost 2 bases and the J gene lost 11 bases, with 13 bases spanning the gap. The CDR3 region has the DNA TGTGCCAGCAGCTTTAATTATCAGGCGGCTTTCTTT. Residues: CASSFNYQAAFF.

A few counts support this clone. This chain connects TRBV5-6 to TRBJ1-2, with 9 bases matching TRBD1. Trimming at V came to 2 bases and at J to 6 bases, leaving 5 bases not matched to a gene. The CDR3 covers 14 residues. The V gene's germline CDR1 is SGHDT and CDR2 YYEEEE. CDR3 in amino acids: CASSFQDRGNGYTF. The CDR3 bases are TGTGCCAGCAGCTTCCAGGACAGGGGTAATGGCTACACCTTC.

The V and J genes are TRBV3-1 (or the pseudogene TRBV3-2) and TRBJ1-2; TRBD1 is a possible D gene (5 bases). Trimming stripped 1 base from V and 4 bases from J, with 16 bases between. In germline, CDR1 is LGHDT, CDR2 YNNKEL (reference sequence). This CDR3 comprises 16 residues. The CDR3 bases are TGTGCCAGCAGCCAAGTCAATAGGGGCCAGGGCTATGGCTACACCTTC. It yields the protein CASSQVNRGQGYGYTF.

A single count supports this clone. The chain couples TRBV2 to TRBJ2-3; TRBD1 aligns across 8 bases. CDR3 size: 15 residues. V lost 6 bases to trimming and J lost 1 base; unmatched junction nucleotides: 6. The germline CDR1 and CDR2 sequences are SNHLY and FYNNEI. CDR3 DNA sequence: TGTGCCAGCAGACGACAGGGGCGAGGCACAGATACGCAGTATTTT. Its translation: CASRRQGRGTDTQYF. Complete variable domain (other parts from reference TRBV2 and TRBJ2-3): EPEVTQTPSHQVTQMGQEVILRCVPISNHLYFYWYRQILGQKVEFLVSFYNNEISEKSEIFDDQFSVERPDGSNFTLKIRSTKLEDSAMYFCASRRQGRGTDTQYFGPGTRLTVL.

This clone was observed a single time. The V gene is TRBV7-9, the J gene TRBJ2-1, with 9 bases fitting TRBD2. With 2 bases clipped from V and 12 bases from J, the junction kept 11 bases outside the gene matches. Germline loops: CDR1 SEHNR, CDR2 FQNEAQ (reference sequence). The CDR3 covers 15 residues. CDR3 coding DNA: TGTGCCAGCAGCTTAAATAGCGGGGGCGAAGAATCGCAGTTCTTC. Protein product: CASSLNSGGEESQFF.

This chain links TRBV6-5 with TRBJ1-3; D is undetermined. V dropped 6 bases and J dropped 2 bases, with 14 bases sitting between them. This CDR3 comprises 15 residues. Germline V gene lookup returns CDR1 MNHEY and CDR2 SVGAGI. The CDR3 bases are TGTGCCAGCAGGGACGGACGGGAACCTGGAAACACCATATATTTT. Protein sequence: CASRDGREPGNTIYF.

This clone has only a few counts. Other DNA variants within this sample encode the same CDR3. The V call is TRBV6-4, the J call TRBJ2-1; 10 nucleotides match TRBD2. The CDR3 contains 15 residues. Germline V gene data show CDR1 as MRHNA and CDR2 as SNTAGT. The V segment lost 4 bases and the J segment 5 bases; nucleotides outside the gene matches: 5. This CDR3 reads CASSAASGGNNEQFF. The CDR3 DNA follows: TGTGCCAGCAGTGCTGCTAGCGGGGGAAACAATGAGCAGTTCTTC.

This clone was seen just once. V is TRBV5-1 and J is TRBJ1-4; D is possibly TRBD1 (6 bases). Per the germline V gene, CDR1 is SGHRS and CDR2 is YFSETQ. The V end was cut by 4 bases, the J end by 8 bases, with 15 bases between. The CDR3 loop spans 14 amino acids. The CDR3 spells CASSITGGQEKLFF. In DNA, the CDR3 is TGCGCCAGCAGCATCACGGGGGGACAAGAAAAACTGTTTTTT. The variable domain in full, completed from reference TRBV5-1 and TRBJ1-4, reads KAGVTQTPRYLIKTRGQQVTLSCSPISGHRSVSWYQQTPGQGLQFLFEYFSETQRNKGNFPGRFSGRQFSNSRSEMNVSTLELGDSALYLCASSITGGQEKLFFGSGTQLSVL.

The V and J genes are TRBV25-1 and TRBJ1-2, with D tentatively TRBD1 (5 bases). The CDR3 is 16 amino acids. Germline loops: CDR1 MGHDK, CDR2 SYGVNS. The V end was cut by 4 bases, the J end by 2 bases, with 17 bases between. Here the CDR3 reads CASSGAGGDLNYGYTF. The DNA of the CDR3 is TGTGCCAGCAGTGGAGCAGGAGGGGACCTGAACTATGGCTACACCTTC.

Regarding this clone: Other DNA sequences of this sample code for an identical CDR3. The chain combines TRBV12-3 or TRBV12-4 with TRBJ1-2, with 9 bases that match TRBD1. The ends lost 6 bases at V and 6 bases at J; junction bases unmatched: 5. This CDR3 has 13 residues. The CDR3 reads CASSPGQGNGYTF. The CDR3 bases are TGTGCCAGCAGCCCCGGACAGGGGAATGGCTACACCTTC.

The chain employs TRBV6-5 and TRBJ1-2, with 10 positions matching TRBD1. Germline CDR1 and CDR2: MNHEY and SVGAGI. This CDR3 comprises 15 residues. Trimming at V came to 6 bases and at J to 2 bases, leaving 6 bases not matched to a gene. The CDR3: CASSADRGLNYGYTF. CDR3 nucleotide sequence: TGTGCCAGCAGCGCCGACAGGGGGCTGAACTATGGCTACACCTTC.

The J gene is TRBJ2-1, the V gene TRBV9; 11 nucleotides match TRBD2. The V segment lost 0 bases and the J segment 7 bases; nucleotides outside the gene matches: 6. Germline values: CDR1 SGDLS, CDR2 YYNGEE. The CDR3 covers 16 residues. In DNA form, the CDR3 reads TGTGCCAGCAGCGTAGTCCCCACTAGCGGGAGTAATGAGCAGTTCTTC. Protein sequence: CASSVVPTSGSNEQFF.

The chain links TRBV12-3 or TRBV12-4 to TRBJ2-4, with no clear D. The CDR3 contains 13 residues. Trimming shortened V by 3 bases and J by 6 bases, and 9 bases separated the two germline ends. CDR3 residues: CASSFSPGNIQYF. The CDR3 nucleotides read TGTGCCAGCAGTTTCTCCCCCGGAAACATTCAGTACTTC.

The chain is built from TRBV7-3 and TRBJ1-1, with a possible D match to TRBD1 (5 bases). The CDR3 length is 12 residues. Trimming left V 3 bases short and J 5 bases short, with 7 bases between. The germline V gene has CDR1 SGHTA and CDR2 FQGTGA. The CDR3 DNA is TGTGCCAGCAGCTTGGGACTGACTGAAGCTTTCTTT. This gives the protein CASSLGLTEAFF.

The rearrangement uses TRBV19 and TRBJ2-1; 7 bases match TRBD2. Germline V CDR1 and CDR2: LNHDA, SQIVND (reference sequence). With 6 bases clipped from V and 9 bases from J, the junction kept 11 bases outside the gene matches. There are 14 residues in the CDR3. CDR3 in amino acids: CASRGKRESFEQFF. In DNA form, the CDR3 reads TGTGCCAGTAGGGGCAAGCGGGAAAGTTTTGAGCAGTTCTTC.

This clone was picked up many times. This chain connects TRBV28 to TRBJ2-7; 10 nucleotides line up with TRBD1. The trim removed 5 bases at V and 12 bases at J, leaving 4 bases unmatched. In germline, CDR1 is MDHEN, CDR2 SYDVKM. CDR3 size: 11 residues. The CDR3 DNA sequence: TGTGCCAGCAGTATCGGACAGGGGGGGTACTTC. Amino acids: CASSIGQGGYF. Together with reference TRBV28 and TRBJ2-7, the CDR3 gives the full variable domain: DVKVTQSSRYLVKRTGEKVFLECVQDMDHENMFWYRQDPGLGLRLIYFSYDVKMKEKGDIPEGYSVSREKKERFSLILESASTNQTSMYLCASSIGQGGYFGPGTRLTVT.

Written as DNA, the CDR3 is TGTGCCAGCATCTTACAGGGGGCTCGGCAGCCCCAGCATTTT. It translates to CASILQGARQPQHF. The chain combines TRBV6-5 with TRBJ1-5; 9 bases are a match to TRBD1. The germline V gene has CDR1 MNHEY and CDR2 SVGAGI. The length of the CDR3 is 14 residues. V lost 7 bases and J lost 7; bases outside the gene matches: 8.

The V gene is TRBV5-1, the J gene TRBJ1-3, with D uncertain. The CDR3 consists of 14 residues. Trimming took 7 bases from V and 0 from J, leaving 11 bases between them. The germline CDR1 and CDR2 sequences are SGHRS and YFSETQ. The CDR3 nucleotides read TGCGCCAGCCGGTTCCAAACCTCTGGAAACACCATATATTTT. Protein sequence: CASRFQTSGNTIYF. The full variable domain, its missing parts supplied by reference TRBV5-1 and TRBJ1-3, is KAGVTQTPRYLIKTRGQQVTLSCSPISGHRSVSWYQQTPGQGLQFLFEYFSETQRNKGNFPGRFSGRQFSNSRSEMNVSTLELGDSALYLCASRFQTSGNTIYFGEGSWLTVV.

The genes are TRBV7-3 and TRBJ2-7; D not resolved. From germline, CDR1 is SGHTA and CDR2 FQGTGA. The CDR3 runs to 13 residues. V gave up 4 bases and J gave up 6 bases, with 13 bases separating them. The CDR3 region is CASSSGGLSEQYF. The CDR3 nucleotides are TGTGCCAGCAGCTCAGGTGGGCTAAGCGAGCAGTACTTC.

This chain connects TRBV13 to TRBJ1-6, with 9 bases matching TRBD1. The CDR3 loop spans 14 amino acids. V lost 5 bases and J lost 10; bases outside the gene matches: 6. Germline loops: CDR1 PRHDT, CDR2 FYEKMQ (reference sequence). The DNA of the CDR3 is TGTGCCAGCAGCCCGACAGGGGGGCGATCACCCCTCCACTTT. Its translation: CASSPTGGRSPLHF.

In this sample, this clone turned up a few times. V gene TRBV7-9 combines with J gene TRBJ1-5, with D perhaps matching TRBD1 (5 bases). V was pared by 2 bases and J by 7 bases, with 9 bases between. Per germline, CDR1 SEHNR and CDR2 FQNEAQ (reference sequence). The CDR3 is 13 residues long. The CDR3 protein is CASSLQGSQPQHF. The CDR3 DNA reads as TGTGCCAGCAGCTTACAGGGTAGCCAGCCCCAGCATTTT. The complete variable domain, with remaining parts taken from reference TRBV7-9 and TRBJ1-5, reads DTGVSQNPRHKITKRGQNVTFRCDPISEHNRLYWYRQTLGQGPEFLTYFQNEAQLEKSRLLSDRFSAERPKGSFSTLEIQRTEQGDSAMYLCASSLQGSQPQHFGDGTRLSIL.

This chain joins TRBV3-1 (or the pseudogene TRBV3-2) and TRBJ2-3, with D possibly TRBD1 on 5 matching bases. The germline CDR1 and CDR2 sequences are LGHDT and YNNKEL (reference sequence). The CDR3 is 16 residues long. V was cut by 4 bases and J by 4 bases, with 18 bases left in between. The CDR3 protein is CASSRGGAVAADTQYF. The CDR3 DNA follows: TGTGCCAGCAGCCGAGGTGGGGCAGTCGCGGCAGATACGCAGTATTTT.

V is TRBV5-8 and J is TRBJ2-7, with D perhaps TRBD1 (6 bases). The germline CDR1 and CDR2 sequences are SGHTS and YDEGEE. V lost 0 bases to trimming and J lost 7 bases, with 14 bases between them. The CDR3 totals 14 residues. CDR3 DNA sequence: TGTGCCAGCAGCTTGGGGCAGGGGCGGCGAGAGCAGTACGTC. Translation: CASSLGQGRREQYV.

The chain recombines TRBV5-1 with TRBJ1-4; the D gene is possibly TRBD1 (6 bases). The CDR3 is 16 amino acids. Germline values: CDR1 SGHRS, CDR2 YFSETQ. V was trimmed by 4 bases and J by 8 bases, leaving 21 bases between them. Written as DNA, the CDR3 is TGCGCCAGCAGCCGGACAGTAAAGGCGGCTAGGGAAAAACTGTTTTTT. Its protein is CASSRTVKAAREKLFF.

This rearrangement joins TRBV2 to TRBJ2-7, with D tentatively TRBD2 (6 bases). The CDR3 totals 14 residues. Germline CDR1 and CDR2: SNHLY and FYNNEI. V lost 3 bases, J lost 4 bases, and 13 bases lay in between. The CDR3 DNA sequence: TGTGCCAGCAGTGATTGGAGGGGAATGTACGAGCAGTACTTC. Translated: CASSDWRGMYEQYF. Combining the CDR3 with reference TRBV2 and TRBJ2-7 gives the whole variable domain EPEVTQTPSHQVTQMGQEVILRCVPISNHLYFYWYRQILGQKVEFLVSFYNNEISEKSEIFDDQFSVERPDGSNFTLKIRSTKLEDSAMYFCASSDWRGMYEQYFGPGTRLTVT.

This clone was seen a handful of times. The J gene is TRBJ2-7, the V gene TRBV7-8; D might be TRBD2 (6 bases). V was trimmed by 4 bases and J by 1 base, leaving 14 bases between them. Germline-derived CDR1 and CDR2 are SGHVS and FQNEAQ. The CDR3 is 15 residues long. CDR3 loop: CASSSGLAVSYEQYF. The DNA for the CDR3 is TGTGCCAGCAGCTCGGGACTGGCAGTATCCTACGAGCAGTACTTC.

The rearrangement joins TRBV30 to TRBJ2-7, with TRBD1 matching 8 bases. CDR3 length equals 11 residues. Looked up from germline, CDR1 is GTSNPN and CDR2 is SVGIG (reference sequence). V trimming: 5 bases; J trimming: 4 bases; junction bases outside the gene matches: 1. The CDR3 region has the DNA TGTGCCTGGCGGACAGGGTACGAGCAGTACGTC. This encodes CAWRTGYEQYV.

This clone occurred a few times. The chain links TRBV5-1 to TRBJ2-3; 10 bases are shared with TRBD2. The CDR3 contains 16 residues. CDR1 SGHRS and CDR2 YFSETQ come from the germline V gene. The junction had 6 bases not matched to a gene; V was cut back by 0 bases and J by 5 bases. CDR3: CASSLALAGARDTQYF. In nucleotides, the CDR3 is TGCGCCAGCAGCTTGGCTCTAGCGGGAGCAAGAGATACGCAGTATTTT.